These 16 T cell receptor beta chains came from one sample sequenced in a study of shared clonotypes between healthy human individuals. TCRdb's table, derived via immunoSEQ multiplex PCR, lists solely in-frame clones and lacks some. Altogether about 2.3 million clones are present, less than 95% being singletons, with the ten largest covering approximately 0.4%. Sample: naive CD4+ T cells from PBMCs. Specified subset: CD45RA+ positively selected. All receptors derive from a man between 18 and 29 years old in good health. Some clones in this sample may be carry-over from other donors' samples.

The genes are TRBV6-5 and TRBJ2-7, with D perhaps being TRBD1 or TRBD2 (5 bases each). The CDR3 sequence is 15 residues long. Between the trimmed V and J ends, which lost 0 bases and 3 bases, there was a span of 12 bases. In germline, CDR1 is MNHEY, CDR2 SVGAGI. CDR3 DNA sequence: TGTGCCAGCAGTTACTCAGTCGGGACGAACTACGAGCAGTACTTC. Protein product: CASSYSVGTNYEQYF.

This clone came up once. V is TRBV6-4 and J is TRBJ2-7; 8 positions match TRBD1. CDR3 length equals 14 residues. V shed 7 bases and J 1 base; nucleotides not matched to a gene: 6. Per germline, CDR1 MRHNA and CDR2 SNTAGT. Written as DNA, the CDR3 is TGTGCCAGCACCCCGAGACAGGGGTCCTACGAGCAGTACTTC. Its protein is CASTPRQGSYEQYF.

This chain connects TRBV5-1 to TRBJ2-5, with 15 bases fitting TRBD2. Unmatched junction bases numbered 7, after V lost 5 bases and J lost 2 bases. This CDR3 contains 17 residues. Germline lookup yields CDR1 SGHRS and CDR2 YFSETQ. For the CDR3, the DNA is TGCGCCAGCAGTCGGTCGGGACTAGCGGGAGGTCAAGAGACCCAGTACTTC. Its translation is CASSRSGLAGGQETQYF.

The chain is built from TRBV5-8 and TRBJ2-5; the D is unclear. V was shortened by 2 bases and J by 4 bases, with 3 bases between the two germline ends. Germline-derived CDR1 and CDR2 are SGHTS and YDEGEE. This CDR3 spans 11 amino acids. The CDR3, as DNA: TGTGCCAGCAGCTTTGCAGAGACCCAGTACTTC. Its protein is CASSFAETQYF.

The CDR3 reads CATLGTSGMYFNEQFF. In DNA, the CDR3 is TGTGCCACCCTGGGGACTAGCGGGATGTATTTCAATGAGCAGTTCTTC. This chain uses TRBV28 with TRBJ2-1, with TRBD2 matching 13 bases. The germline V gene encodes CDR1 MDHEN and CDR2 SYDVKM. The CDR3 spans 16 residues. Trimming cost V 10 bases and J 6 bases; bases outside gene matches: 12.

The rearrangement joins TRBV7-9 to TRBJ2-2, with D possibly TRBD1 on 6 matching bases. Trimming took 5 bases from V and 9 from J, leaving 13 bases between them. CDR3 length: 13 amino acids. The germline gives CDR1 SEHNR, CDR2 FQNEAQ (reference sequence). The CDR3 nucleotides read TGTGCCAGCAGCCGTGGGGGCGCCCGGGAGCTGTTTTTT. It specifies CASSRGGARELFF.

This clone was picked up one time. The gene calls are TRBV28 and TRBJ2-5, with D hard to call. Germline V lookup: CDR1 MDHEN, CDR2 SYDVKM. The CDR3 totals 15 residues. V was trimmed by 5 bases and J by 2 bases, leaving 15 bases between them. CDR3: CASSPWPRRQETQYF. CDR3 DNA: TGTGCCAGCAGTCCCTGGCCCAGGCGTCAAGAGACCCAGTACTTC.

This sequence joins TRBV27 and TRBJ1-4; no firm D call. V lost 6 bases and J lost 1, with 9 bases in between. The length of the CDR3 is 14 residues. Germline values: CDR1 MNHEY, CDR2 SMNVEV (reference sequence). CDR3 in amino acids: CASRLDRTNEKLFF. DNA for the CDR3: TGTGCCAGCAGGCTCGACCGAACTAATGAAAAACTGTTTTTT.

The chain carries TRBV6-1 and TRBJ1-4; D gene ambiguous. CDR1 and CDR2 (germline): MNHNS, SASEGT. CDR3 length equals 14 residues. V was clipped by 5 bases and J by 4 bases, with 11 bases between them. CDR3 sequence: CASSRSRNNEKLFF. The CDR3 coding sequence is TGTGCCAGCAGTAGAAGCAGAAATAATGAAAAACTGTTTTTT.

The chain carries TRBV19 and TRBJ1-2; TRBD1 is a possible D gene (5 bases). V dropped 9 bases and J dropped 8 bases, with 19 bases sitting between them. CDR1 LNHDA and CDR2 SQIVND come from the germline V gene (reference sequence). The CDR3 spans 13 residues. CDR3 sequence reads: CASTTASRGGYTF. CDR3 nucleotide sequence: TGTGCCAGCACTACGGCCTCCCGGGGCGGCTACACCTTC.

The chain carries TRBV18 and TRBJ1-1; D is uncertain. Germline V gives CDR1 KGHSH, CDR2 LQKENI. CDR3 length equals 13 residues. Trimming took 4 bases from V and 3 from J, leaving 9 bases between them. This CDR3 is CASSRVGDTEAFF. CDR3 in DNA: TGTGCCAGCTCACGGGTTGGGGACACTGAAGCTTTCTTT. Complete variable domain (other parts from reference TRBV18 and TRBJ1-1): NAGVMQNPRHLVRRRGQEARLRCSPMKGHSHVYWYRQLPEEGLKFMVYLQKENIIDESGMPKERFSAEFPKEGPSILRIQQVVRGDSAAYFCASSRVGDTEAFFGQGTRLTVV.

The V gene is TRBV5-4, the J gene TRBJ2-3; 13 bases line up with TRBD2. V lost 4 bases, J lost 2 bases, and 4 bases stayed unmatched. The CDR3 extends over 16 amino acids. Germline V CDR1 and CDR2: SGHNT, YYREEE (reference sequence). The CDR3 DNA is TGTGCCAGCAGCCGACTAGCGGGAGGACTCACAGATACGCAGTATTTT. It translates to CASSRLAGGLTDTQYF.

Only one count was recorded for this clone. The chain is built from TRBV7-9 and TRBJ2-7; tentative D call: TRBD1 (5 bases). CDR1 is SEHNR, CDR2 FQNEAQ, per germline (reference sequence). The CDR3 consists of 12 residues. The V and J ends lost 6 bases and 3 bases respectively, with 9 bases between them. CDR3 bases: TGTGCCAGCAGAACAGACAGCTACGAGCAGTACTTC. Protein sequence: CASRTDSYEQYF.

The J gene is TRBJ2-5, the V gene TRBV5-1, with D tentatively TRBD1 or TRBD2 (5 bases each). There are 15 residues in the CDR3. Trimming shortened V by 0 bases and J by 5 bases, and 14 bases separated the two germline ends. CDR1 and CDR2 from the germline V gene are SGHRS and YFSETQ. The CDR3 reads CASSLGGSVVETQYF. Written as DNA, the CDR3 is TGCGCCAGCAGCTTGGGGGGGAGTGTCGTGGAGACCCAGTACTTC.

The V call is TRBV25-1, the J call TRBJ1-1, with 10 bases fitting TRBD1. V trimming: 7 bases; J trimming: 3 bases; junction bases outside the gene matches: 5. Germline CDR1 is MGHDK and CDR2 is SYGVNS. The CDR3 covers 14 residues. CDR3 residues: CASTWTGGDTEAFF. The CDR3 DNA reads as TGTGCCAGCACCTGGACAGGGGGTGACACTGAAGCTTTCTTT.

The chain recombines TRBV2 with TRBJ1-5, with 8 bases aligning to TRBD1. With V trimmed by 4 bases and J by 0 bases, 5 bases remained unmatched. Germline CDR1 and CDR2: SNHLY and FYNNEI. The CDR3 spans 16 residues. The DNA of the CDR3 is TGTGCCAGCAGTGGACAGGGGACCTATAGCAATCAGCCCCAGCATTTT. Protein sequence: CASSGQGTYSNQPQHF.